The 23 T cell receptor beta chains below all came from one sample that was sequenced in a study of persistence of HIV-infected CD4 T cells. The libraries were made with immunoSEQ version 4 in survey mode. Libraries were prepared by immunoSEQ multiplex PCR; TCRdb keeps only in-frame clonotypes and omits some of them. The data show around 30,000 clones, around 82% seen once. Overlapping HIV-1 Gag 15-mer peptides at approximately 1 ug per peptide per mL were used. Memory cells lacking CD40L and CD69 with high CD45RO were sorted. Antigen specificity for these receptors is unknown. The sequencing here drew on CD4+ T cells sorted from PBMCs after 18-hour stimulation, taken from a patient who received antiretroviral therapy. These receptors were taken from an adult woman with HIV who was CMV-seropositive.

The rearrangement joins TRBV3-1 (or the pseudogene TRBV3-2) to TRBJ2-3; D remains ambiguous. V dropped 2 bases and J dropped 10 bases, with 10 bases sitting between them. The CDR3 covers 12 residues. The germline V gene encodes CDR1 LGHDT and CDR2 YNNKEL (reference sequence). The CDR3 is CASSQTVLPQYF. CDR3 nucleotides: TGTGCCAGCAGCCAAACTGTCCTTCCGCAGTATTTT.

The chain couples TRBV29-1 to TRBJ2-1, with 9 bases fitting TRBD1. V lost 8 bases, J lost 8 bases, and 7 bases stayed unmatched. Germline CDR1 SQVTM, CDR2 ANQGSEA. This CDR3 spans 12 amino acids. The CDR3 here is CSLKTGGYEQFF. CDR3 coding DNA: TGCAGCCTCAAGACAGGGGGTTATGAGCAGTTCTTC.

The table lists this clone with a count of one. This chain uses TRBV29-1 with TRBJ2-6; no clear D. V was shortened by 6 bases and J by 3 bases, with 18 bases between the two germline ends. Germline CDR1 reads SQVTM; CDR2 reads ANQGSEA. CDR3 size: 16 residues. This CDR3 is CSVLVGWVSGANVLTF. The CDR3 DNA sequence: TGCAGCGTCCTCGTGGGTTGGGTGAGTGGGGCCAACGTCCTGACTTTC.

The rearrangement joins TRBV24-1 to TRBJ1-1, with no clear D. V lost 2 bases to trimming and J lost 8 bases, with 14 bases between them. The germline V gene has CDR1 KGHDR and CDR2 SFDVKD. The CDR3 spans 14 residues. CDR3 coding DNA: TGTGCCACCAGTGATTCTGCACCGGGGAGAGAAGCTTTCTTT. It encodes CATSDSAPGREAFF.

The chain is built from TRBV7-2 and TRBJ2-2; D is perhaps TRBD2 (5 bases). Between the trimmed V and J ends, which lost 0 bases and 5 bases, there was a span of 7 bases. In germline, CDR1 is SGHTA, CDR2 FQGNSA. The CDR3 consists of 14 residues. DNA of the CDR3: TGTGCCAGCAGCTTAGCTAGGGAGACCGGGGAGCTGTTTTTT. It specifies CASSLARETGELFF.

In this sample, this clone turned up a few times. The chain is built from TRBV19 and TRBJ1-1, with D maybe TRBD1 (6 bases). Germline assignment: CDR1 LNHDA and CDR2 SQIVND (reference sequence). Trimming stripped 7 bases from V and 6 bases from J, with 21 bases between. The CDR3 totals 15 residues. In DNA form, the CDR3 reads TGTGCCAGTACCAACTCCCCTGGGGGGCGCGCTGAAGCTTTCTTT. Protein product: CASTNSPGGRAEAFF.

The genes are TRBV24-1 and TRBJ2-7; TRBD2 aligns across 13 bases. Germline values: CDR1 KGHDR, CDR2 SFDVKD. Unmatched junction bases numbered 4, after V lost 3 bases and J lost 6 bases. The CDR3 contains 15 residues. The CDR3: CATSDKGLAGSEQYF. The DNA of the CDR3 is TGTGCCACCAGTGATAAGGGACTAGCGGGAAGCGAGCAGTACTTC.

The V and J genes are TRBV7-6 and TRBJ1-2; D unresolved. Germline-derived CDR1 and CDR2 are SGHVS and FNYEAQ. The CDR3 totals 12 residues. The ends were cut back, 5 bases at V and 7 bases at J, with 11 bases in the middle. The CDR3 region has the DNA TGTGCCAGCAGCCCCCTCCTTAGTGGCTACACCTTC. Amino acids: CASSPLLSGYTF.

The chain employs TRBV6-5 and TRBJ2-7; maybe TRBD1 (6 bases). The germline V gene encodes CDR1 MNHEY and CDR2 SVGAGI. Trimming took 6 bases from V and 3 from J, leaving 18 bases between them. There are 15 residues in the CDR3. CDR3: CASSAQAGDHYEQYF. DNA of the CDR3: TGTGCCAGCAGCGCTCAGGCAGGGGATCACTACGAGCAGTACTTC.

This clone was recorded once. This chain uses TRBV29-1 with TRBJ1-1, with 10 nucleotides matching TRBD1. Germline V CDR1 and CDR2: SQVTM, ANQGSEA. V gave up 2 bases and J gave up 3 bases; unmatched junction bases: 15. This CDR3 has 18 amino acids. CDR3 residues: CSVEQLGQGSSRDTEAFF. The CDR3 region has the DNA TGCAGCGTTGAACAGTTGGGACAGGGGAGTAGTCGGGACACTGAAGCTTTCTTT. Using reference TRBV29-1 and TRBJ1-1 for the parts outside the CDR3, the full variable domain is SAVISQKPSRDICQRGTSLTIQCQVDSQVTMMFWYRQQPGQSLTLIATANQGSEATYESGFVIDKFPISRPNLTFSTLTVSNMSPEDSSIYLCSVEQLGQGSSRDTEAFFGQGTRLTVV.

This clone was seen a single time. The chain recombines TRBV19 with TRBJ2-3, with D perhaps TRBD1 (6 bases). V was pared by 6 bases and J by 6 bases, with 13 bases between. The CDR3 loop spans 13 amino acids. Germline lookup yields CDR1 LNHDA and CDR2 SQIVND (reference sequence). CDR3 coding DNA: TGTGCCAGTAGCGGGTGGGGGCTGGATACGCAGTATTTT. Translated: CASSGWGLDTQYF.

The V and J genes are TRBV9 and TRBJ1-2, with D possibly TRBD1 on 5 matching bases. Germline loops: CDR1 SGDLS, CDR2 YYNGEE. CDR3 length equals 15 residues. Trimming left V 3 bases short and J 5 bases short, with 17 bases between. The CDR3 region has the DNA TGTGCCAGCAGCGCTGATGCAGGGTCTACGTATGGCTACACCTTC. This gives the protein CASSADAGSTYGYTF.

The chain employs TRBV6-6 and TRBJ2-2, with D possibly matching TRBD1 (6 bases). This CDR3 region has 16 residues. V dropped 0 bases and J dropped 6 bases, with 14 bases sitting between them. Germline V CDR1 and CDR2: MNHNY, SVGAGI (reference sequence). The CDR3 nucleotides read TGTGCCAGCAGTTACTCGAGGCCAGGGGAGTCCGGGGAGCTGTTTTTT. It encodes CASSYSRPGESGELFF.

The chain employs TRBV24-1 and TRBJ1-1; D gene unclear. The ends were cut back, 0 bases at V and 10 bases at J, with 14 bases in the middle. The length of the CDR3 is 14 residues. Germline CDR1 is KGHDR and CDR2 is SFDVKD. The CDR3 sequence is CATSDLAGVKGAFF. The CDR3 coding sequence is TGTGCCACCAGTGATTTGGCCGGGGTGAAAGGAGCTTTCTTT.

V and J are TRBV7-9 and TRBJ1-2, with D perhaps TRBD1 (5 bases). The V and J ends lost 5 bases and 4 bases respectively, with 17 bases between them. This CDR3 region has 15 residues. Germline CDR1 and CDR2: SEHNR and FQNEAQ (reference sequence). CDR3 coding DNA: TGTGCCAGCAGCCCCCTGGGACTTAGGGGCTATGGCTACACCTTC. It yields the protein CASSPLGLRGYGYTF.

V is TRBV29-1 and J is TRBJ2-1; 7 bases match TRBD2. Germline assignment: CDR1 SQVTM and CDR2 ANQGSEA. Germline trimming cut 4 bases from V and 3 bases from J; bases unmatched to any gene: 6. The CDR3 sequence is 14 residues long. As DNA, the CDR3 is TGCAGCGTTGCGCAAGCGGGGATCTACAATGAGCAGTTCTTC. Translation gives CSVAQAGIYNEQFF.

This rearrangement joins TRBV6-1 to TRBJ1-6; TRBD1 might be the D (6 bases). Trimming shortened V by 1 base and J by 2 bases, and 12 bases separated the two germline ends. CDR3 length: 17 residues. Germline V gene sequence: CDR1 MNHNS, CDR2 SASEGT. The chain's CDR3 is CASSEEIGGTYNSPLHF. The CDR3 bases are TGTGCCAGCAGTGAAGAGATAGGGGGTACCTATAATTCACCCCTCCACTTT.

The chain has TRBV5-1 and TRBJ2-5; 10 bases match TRBD1. V shed 1 base, J shed 6 bases, and the junction held 9 bases outside the gene matches. The germline CDR1 and CDR2 sequences are SGHRS and YFSETQ. The CDR3 is made up of 16 amino acids. The chain's CDR3 is CASSLPGTGAGKTQYF. In DNA form, the CDR3 reads TGCGCCAGCAGCTTGCCCGGGACAGGGGCAGGAAAGACCCAGTACTTC.

This clone was seen a handful of times. This chain connects TRBV7-8 to TRBJ2-7; possible D gene TRBD2, 7 bases. The V end was cut by 1 base, the J end by 3 bases, with 22 bases between. From germline, CDR1 is SGHVS and CDR2 FQNEAQ. The CDR3 totals 18 residues. The CDR3 sequence: CASSLVYGGGPRIYEQYF. The CDR3 coding sequence is TGTGCCAGCAGCTTAGTGTATGGGGGGGGCCCCAGGATCTACGAGCAGTACTTC.

This clone was counted once. The chain uses TRBV7-3 and TRBJ2-3; a weak D match, TRBD2 (6 bases). Germline V gives CDR1 SGHTA, CDR2 FQGTGA. V was cut by 3 bases and J by 2 bases, with 12 bases left in between. The CDR3 extends over 15 amino acids. The CDR3 protein is CASSFYGGSTDTQYF. The CDR3 nucleotides are TGTGCCAGCAGCTTCTACGGGGGATCCACAGATACGCAGTATTTT.

The chain recombines TRBV27 with TRBJ1-1, with 8 nucleotides matching TRBD1. Germline-derived CDR1 and CDR2 are MNHEY and SMNVEV (reference sequence). Trimming removed 6 bases from V and 4 bases from J; junction bases left unmatched: 10. The length of the CDR3 is 15 residues. The CDR3 nucleotides are TGTGCCAGCAGCTCCTACAGGGGGGGCGGCACTGAAGCTTTCTTT. It yields the protein CASSSYRGGGTEAFF.

V gene TRBV6-2 or TRBV6-3 combines with J gene TRBJ2-7; D perhaps matches TRBD2 (6 bases). The germline V gene encodes CDR1 MNHEY and CDR2 SVGEGT. Trimming removed 0 bases at V and 1 base at J, with 16 bases between. This CDR3 has 17 amino acids. The CDR3 region is CASSYSIAVVSSYEQYF. The CDR3 coding sequence is TGTGCCAGCAGTTACTCGATAGCGGTGGTTTCTTCCTACGAGCAGTACTTC.

This clone was counted a single time. The chain has TRBV5-4 and TRBJ2-5; D remains ambiguous. Trimming cost V 0 bases and J 5 bases, with 14 bases left between them. CDR3 length: 15 residues. Germline CDR1 reads SGHNT; CDR2 reads YYREEE (reference sequence). The CDR3 DNA reads TGTGCCAGCAGCTTGGTCGGCCAACCCGGCGAGACCCAGTACTTC. The encoded protein is CASSLVGQPGETQYF.